A selection of T cell receptor beta chains follows, all from one sample in a study of human T cells and chemical hapten exposure. Via MiXCR, TCRdb re-called the RACE reads, giving one row per CDR3 protein. Of tens of thousands of distinct CDR3 sequences in the sample, about 7.6% were seen once. The starting material was whole blood, obtained in connection with sensitization to the hapten diphenylcyclopropenone (DPC). These receptor sequences come from a woman in her 50s with alopecia areata. Some clones in this sample may be carry-over from other donors' samples. Both conserved end residues are trimmed from each CDR3. The order of the fields is D gene, V gene, J gene, CDR3 protein. The D gene is left open where the match is weak.

D: TRBD2; V: TRBV2; J: TRBJ2-2; CDR3: ASSAGLAGTVGELF
D: NA; V: TRBV28; J: TRBJ2-7; CDR3: ASRQGIYEQY
D: TRBD2; V: TRBV7-3; J: TRBJ2-7; CDR3: ASSLSGTSGRWEQY
D: TRBD1; V: TRBV5-1; J: TRBJ1-1; CDR3: ASSPGQVEDEAF
D: NA; V: TRBV6-5; J: TRBJ2-1; CDR3: ASSYRRGSSYNEQF
D: TRBD2; V: TRBV7-2; J: TRBJ2-2; CDR3: ASSSKPASGLAGELF
D: NA; V: TRBV12-3/TRBV12-4; J: TRBJ2-7; CDR3: ASSQTHEQY
D: NA; V: TRBV6-2/TRBV6-3; J: TRBJ2-2; CDR3: ASSYGAQNTGELF
D: NA; V: TRBV9; J: TRBJ2-7; CDR3: ASSVTAYGEQY
D: NA; V: TRBV29-1; J: TRBJ2-7; CDR3: SVGEGYEQY
D: TRBD1; V: TRBV6-2/TRBV6-3; J: TRBJ1-5; CDR3: ASSYSGGNNQPQH
D: NA; V: TRBV30; J: TRBJ2-3; CDR3: AWSSTDTQY
D: NA; V: TRBV20-1; J: TRBJ2-4; CDR3: SARTSFQGRTKNIQY
D: NA; V: TRBV7-6; J: TRBJ2-5; CDR3: ASSSPGTPIQETQY
D: NA; V: TRBV11-2; J: TRBJ1-2; CDR3: ASSTRQAYGYT
D: TRBD2; V: TRBV7-3; J: TRBJ2-1; CDR3: ASSLAASGTNEQF
D: TRBD2; V: TRBV14; J: TRBJ2-5; CDR3: ASSQFSLAGDIDETQY
D: NA; V: TRBV5-1; J: TRBJ2-3; CDR3: ASSIGLLAETDTQY
D: NA; V: TRBV18; J: TRBJ2-3; CDR3: ASSPPNPSRGSSTDTQY
D: NA; V: TRBV12-3/TRBV12-4; J: TRBJ2-1; CDR3: ASSSGQFYNEQF
D: NA; V: TRBV19; J: TRBJ1-5; CDR3: ASSRRGNQPQH
D: TRBD1; V: TRBV18; J: TRBJ2-2; CDR3: ASSPQRTGINTGELF
D: NA; V: TRBV7-2; J: TRBJ2-7; CDR3: ASSLGGSVYEQY
D: NA; V: TRBV28; J: TRBJ2-5; CDR3: ASRLEETQY
D: NA; V: TRBV18; J: TRBJ1-3; CDR3: ASSPVSGNTIY
D: TRBD2; V: TRBV18; J: TRBJ2-1; CDR3: ASSPGLAGDEQF
D: NA; V: TRBV5-1; J: TRBJ2-7; CDR3: ASSLGGRSSYEQY
D: NA; V: TRBV3-1; J: TRBJ1-1; CDR3: ASSQSANTEAF
D: NA; V: TRBV5-1; J: TRBJ2-2; CDR3: ASTPAGLTNTGELF
D: NA; V: TRBV7-6; J: TRBJ2-7; CDR3: ASSSRQNVGKQY
D: TRBD1; V: TRBV5-6; J: TRBJ2-7; CDR3: ASSQDRGHYEQY
D: TRBD1; V: TRBV12-3/TRBV12-4; J: TRBJ2-2; CDR3: ASSSTPGTGIETGELF
D: NA; V: TRBV24-1; J: TRBJ2-1; CDR3: ATSPGVGDEQF
D: NA; V: TRBV18; J: TRBJ2-4; CDR3: ASSELAKNIQY
D: NA; V: TRBV29-1; J: TRBJ2-7; CDR3: SVAAQGRTYEQY
D: NA; V: TRBV7-9; J: TRBJ2-3; CDR3: ASSLTVFTDTQY
D: TRBD1; V: TRBV5-6; J: TRBJ1-5; CDR3: ASSRGQYNQPQH
D: NA; V: TRBV6-6; J: TRBJ2-7; CDR3: ASREGYEQY
D: NA; V: TRBV30; J: TRBJ2-5; CDR3: AWSATQETQY
D: NA; V: TRBV7-3; J: TRBJ2-2; CDR3: ASSLRETGELF
D: TRBD2; V: TRBV5-1; J: TRBJ2-7; CDR3: VSSFSSGRANEQY